This TCR beta chain is drawn from a study of a mutant IDH1 vaccine in newly diagnosed glioma. The repertoire was sequenced with immunoSEQ multiplex PCR; TCRdb's copy has only in-frame clones and lacks some. The sample yields around 120,000 clones, around 80% seen once. Documented time point: week 11, during vaccination. Alongside topical imiquimod, each dose of vaccine comprised 300 ug of mutant IDH1 20-mer peptide. Findings and caveats of the study: Vaccine-induced immune responses were detected in about 95% of patients.

The sample holds a few counts of this clone. As yet, its antigen is unknown. The CDR3 consists of 14 residues. The germline V and J ends were trimmed by 1 base and 2 bases, with 11 bases remaining between them. Per the germline V gene, CDR1 is GTSNPN and CDR2 is SVGIG (reference sequence). The chain is built from TRBV30 and TRBJ1-1; possibly TRBD1 for D (5 bases). The source was PBMCs, collected from a glioma patient whose treatment included an IDH1 peptide vaccine. This clonotype originated in a man aged 40-49 years with glioma. The CDR3 is CAWSGRGPNTEAFF. As DNA, the CDR3 is TGTGCCTGGAGTGGTAGGGGACCTAACACTGAAGCTTTCTTT.